This TCR beta chain was captured by sequencing in a study of immune evolution from preneoplasia to lung adenocarcinoma. Study details: HLA loss of heterozygosity: roughly 6.6% AIS, about 15% MIA, about 35% ADC, none AAH. General study findings and limits: Clonality was highest in normal lung, lower in later-stage lesions apparently.

Of note for this clone: The antigen remains unidentified.

Some clones are missing from TCRdb's copy, which holds only in-frame ones; the method was immunoSEQ multiplex PCR. The sample lists around 4,500 clones; roughly 82% were seen once. There are 15 residues in the CDR3. V lost 2 bases to trimming and J lost 0 bases, with 11 bases between them. Germline CDR1 SGHDT, CDR2 YYEEEE. The source is a person between 65 and 79 years old with lung adenocarcinoma. The source material was FFPE lung adenocarcinoma in situ tissue. The rearrangement joins TRBV5-6 to TRBJ1-1, with D perhaps matching TRBD1 (5 bases). The CDR3 nucleotides read TGTGCCAGCAGCTTCTCGCCGACAGTGAACACTGAAGCTTTCTTT. As protein: CASSFSPTVNTEAFF.